This is a list of T cell receptor beta chains from one sample in a study of blood T cell repertoires in COVID-19. Data came from immunoSEQ multiplex PCR; TCRdb stores just in-frame clones and leaves some out. The data hold 300,000 or so clones, with roughly nine tenths observed a single time. What was sequenced was peripheral blood. These receptors were collected from a man between 18 and 29 years old who had recovered from COVID-19. Both conserved end residues are part of each CDR3. Each record gives: V gene, clone size, J gene, D gene, CDR3 DNA, CDR3 protein. The D gene is left open where the match is weak. Clone size is stated in some rows and not others, as once, few, many or a class when expanded.

TRBV2	NA	TRBJ2-3	NA	TGTGCCAGCGTCGGTGGAGGGAGCACAGATACGCAGTATTTT	CASVGGGSTDTQYF
TRBV7-9	NA	TRBJ2-5	TRBD1	TGTGCCAGCAGCCTCCTGGGACAGGGGAAACAAGAGACCCAGTACTTC	CASSLLGQGKQETQYF
TRBV3-1/TRBV3-2	once	TRBJ1-1	NA	TGTGCCAGCAGCCAAGCAGGGCTGAACACTGAAGCTTTCTTT	CASSQAGLNTEAFF
TRBV7-3	NA	TRBJ1-1	NA	TGTGCCAGCAGCTTAACTGGTTCAGGAACTGAAGCTTTCTTT	CASSLTGSGTEAFF
TRBV5-4	NA	TRBJ1-1	TRBD1	TGTGCCAGCAGCCCCCGGGGACAGGGCCGTGGGACTGAAGCTTTCTTT	CASSPRGQGRGTEAFF
TRBV30	NA	TRBJ1-2	TRBD1	TGTGCCTGGAGTTACCAGGACAGGGACCTTTCTGGCTACACCTTC	CAWSYQDRDLSGYTF
TRBV19	NA	TRBJ2-4	TRBD1	TGTGCCAGTAGTTCAGGACAGGGGGCGAACATTCAGTACTTC	CASSSGQGANIQYF
TRBV10-3	NA	TRBJ1-1	NA	TGTGCCATCAGTGAGTCCAGGTCCGGTATGGACACTGAAGCTTTCTTT	CAISESRSGMDTEAFF
TRBV15	NA	TRBJ1-1	NA	TGTGCCACCAGCAGAGATACGGGGTTCCCTGAAGCTTTCTTT	CATSRDTGFPEAFF
TRBV7-8	NA	TRBJ1-2	NA	TGTGCCAGCGGTATCCGAGGGGGGGACTATGGCTACACCTTC	CASGIRGGDYGYTF
TRBV5-1	NA	TRBJ1-2	NA	TGCGCCAGCAGCTTGGCCCCAGGGAACTATGGCTACACCTTC	CASSLAPGNYGYTF
TRBV6-5	NA	TRBJ1-2	NA	TGTGCCAGCAGTCAGGGTAACTATGGCTACACCTTC	CASSQGNYGYTF
TRBV6-5	NA	TRBJ2-3	NA	TGTGCCAGCAGTTTTGGTGGGGCTGGCACAGATACGCAGTATTTT	CASSFGGAGTDTQYF
TRBV4-2	NA	TRBJ2-7	TRBD1	TGTGCCAGCAGCCAGGGAACAGGGGGCATTACCTACGAGCAGTACTTC	CASSQGTGGITYEQYF
TRBV6-2/TRBV6-3	NA	TRBJ1-5	NA	TGTGCCAGCAGTTACGAGACAGATAGCAATCAGCCCCAGCATTTT	CASSYETDSNQPQHF
TRBV11-2	NA	TRBJ1-1	TRBD1	TGTGCCAGCAGCTTAGAGGGACAGGGTAGAGCTTTCTTT	CASSLEGQGRAFF
TRBV5-6	NA	TRBJ1-6	NA	TGTGCCAGCAAGGACAGCTCCTATAATTCACCCCTCCACTTT	CASKDSSYNSPLHF
TRBV11-3	NA	TRBJ2-2	NA	TGTGCCAGCAGTCCTGGTGGCCGCACCGGGGAGCTGTTTTTT	CASSPGGRTGELFF